The 5 T cell receptor beta chains listed next were all sequenced from one sample in a study of blood T cells in healthy people across ages. With a J-beta primer mix and a sample-barcoded 5' primer, a second PCR ran about 7 to 12 cycles. From the 5' RACE reads, TCRdb called clonotypes with MiXCR, one entry per CDR3 protein. Among about 970,000 distinct CDR3 sequences listed, roughly half were seen once. The specimen sequenced was blood. The receptors were gathered from a woman aged 55-69 years in good health.

The chain uses TRBV20-1 and TRBJ1-5, with D maybe TRBD1 (5 bases). With 6 bases removed from V and 4 bases from J, the gap between germline ends came to 25 bases. Per the germline V gene, CDR1 is DFQATT and CDR2 is SNEGSKA (reference sequence). The CDR3 loop spans 17 amino acids. The CDR3 sequence is CSAPGDGTVRENQPQHF. The CDR3 coding sequence is TGCAGTGCCCCCGGCGACGGAACCGTCAGGGAGAATCAGCCCCAGCATTTT.

The chain links TRBV30 to TRBJ2-5, with D perhaps matching TRBD2 (6 bases). Germline V lookup: CDR1 GTSNPN, CDR2 SVGIG (reference sequence). The CDR3 sequence is 12 residues long. V lost 4 bases, J lost 7 bases, and 13 bases lay in between. CDR3 nucleotides: TGTGCCTGGACGCTCGGGAGTGGGACCCAGTACTTC. It yields the protein CAWTLGSGTQYF.

The CDR3 region is CASNSYLYSPLHF. The CDR3 DNA sequence: TGTGCCAGCAACTCTTATCTCTATTCACCCCTCCACTTT. The V and J genes are TRBV21-1 and TRBJ1-6. TRBV21-1 is termed a pseudogene. The CDR3 is 13 residues long.

This clonotype was seen only a few times. The CDR3, as DNA: TGTGCCAGCAGCTTTCTAGCGAGTAGCTCCTACAATGAGCAGTACTTC. This gives the protein CASSFLASSSYNEQYF. J is TRBJ2-1 and V is TRBV7-2; possible D gene TRBD2, 6 bases. Near its end, the DNA agrees better with TRBJ2-7, so the J call may be wrong. This CDR3 spans 16 amino acids. The germline V gene has CDR1 SGHTA and CDR2 FQGNSA.

CDR3: CASSFYGFTSNTEAFF. The CDR3 region has the DNA TGCGCCAGCAGTTTTTACGGTTTCACATCGAACACTGAAGCTTTCTTT. This chain joins TRBV5-1 and TRBJ1-1; D is unclear. The CDR3 contains 16 residues. Deletions cut 5 bases from V and 1 base from J, with 18 bases between. Germline V CDR1 and CDR2: SGHRS, YFSETQ.